This TCR beta chain was recorded in a study of shared clonotypes between healthy human individuals. The CDR3 covers 15 residues. CDR1 and CDR2 (germline): SGHAT, FQNNGV. Trimming took off 4 bases at V and 0 bases at J, with 10 bases between the two ends. This table comes from immunoSEQ multiplex PCR, and its TCRdb copy is limited to in-frame clones, with some not included. The table shows 1,400,000 or so clones, with roughly 98.5% occurring only once. The genes are TRBV11-2 and TRBJ1-3; TRBD1 is a possible D gene (6 bases). This receptor was identified in a man aged 25 to 40 in good health. The specimen sequenced was naive CD4+ T cells sorted from blood. As for subset: CD45RA+ positively selected. The CDR3 protein is CASSSGQISGNTIYF. The CDR3 region has the DNA TGTGCCAGCAGCTCCGGACAGATCTCTGGAAACACCATATATTTT. Looking up the rest from reference TRBV11-2 and TRBJ1-3 gives the full variable domain: EAGVAQSPRYKIIEKRQSVAFWCNPISGHATLYWYQQILGQGPKLLIQFQNNGVVDDSQLPKDRFSAERLKGVDSTLKIQPAKLEDSAVYLCASSSGQISGNTIYFGEGSWLTVV.